Shown below are 20 T cell receptor delta chains from a single sample sequenced in a study of γδ T cells in repeated Plasmodium falciparum infection. TCRdb re-identified clones in the multiplex PCR reads via CATT. The sample lists approximately 53,000 delta-chain clones, around 1.5% occurring once. Bulk repertoires came from Vgamma9/Vdelta2+ or Vdelta2-negative gammadelta T cells flow-sorted from PBMC. The sequenced material came from gamma-delta T cells from blood. Every receptor here comes from a pool of human donors (malaria-infected and uninfected, not separated).

As regards this clone: The junction departs from the called germline gene at one end, perhaps through a read error. Other DNA variants within this sample encode the same CDR3. This chain links TRDV1 with TRDJ1; 11 positions match TRDD3. Germline CDR1 is TSWWSYY and CDR2 is QGS. The CDR3 is 21 amino acids. This chain's CDR3 is CALGETLLFLTGGYRPDKLIF. The CDR3 nucleotides are TGTGCTCTTGGGGAGACCCTACTGTTCCTAACTGGGGGATATCGACCCGACAAACTCATCTTT.

This clone was counted many times. This DNA translates differently at residue 16 from the TCRdb protein, which is that of a much larger clone; a read error is likely, and the protein shown is the DNA's own translation. This CDR3 reads CALGAPFLTGSERRCIDKLIF. CDR3 in DNA: TGTGCTCTTGGGGCCCCCTTCCTGACCGGGTCTGAGAGACGTTGCATCGATAAACTCATCTTT. V is TRDV1 and J is TRDJ1; 7 nucleotides align to TRDD2. With V trimmed by 4 bases and J by 4 bases, 27 bases remained unmatched. In germline, CDR1 is TSWWSYY, CDR2 QGS. The length of the CDR3 is 21 residues.

This clone has a count of ten or more. This DNA translates differently at residue 5 from the TCRdb protein, which is that of a much larger clone; a read error is likely, and the protein shown is the DNA's own translation. The chain has TRDV1 and TRDJ1; 10 nucleotides align to TRDD3. The trim removed 8 bases at V and 5 bases at J, leaving 14 bases unmatched. The CDR3 loop spans 16 amino acids. Germline lookup yields CDR1 TSWWSYY and CDR2 QGS. The DNA for the CDR3 is TGTGCTCTTACATCCCCGTACTGGGGGATCTCAGATAAACTCATCTTT. This codes for CALTSPYWGISDKLIF.

Points on this clone: The protein given by TCRdb reflects a much larger clone and differs at residue 5 from this DNA's translation, likely from a read error; the protein shown is the DNA's translation. The chain links TRDV2 to TRDJ2, with 7 bases fitting TRDD3. The V segment lost 3 bases and the J segment 0 bases; nucleotides outside the gene matches: 6. There are 16 residues in the CDR3. From germline, CDR1 is GEAIGNYY and CDR2 EKD. The CDR3: CACDAVGEPLTAQLFF. The CDR3 nucleotides read TGTGCCTGTGACGCCGTGGGGGAGCCTTTGACAGCACAACTCTTCTTT.

This clone was seen more than once but under ten times. A far larger clone is one base from this, pointing to a likely read error. This specimen includes other DNA sequences encoding the same CDR3. V and J are TRDV1 and TRDJ1; the D is unclear. TCRdb records no J gene; here it was assigned by comparing the DNA to germline. V lost 4 bases and J 2 bases, leaving 26 bases between the germline ends. Germline V gene lookup returns CDR1 TSWWSYY and CDR2 QGS. CDR3 length equals 19 residues. The chain's CDR3 is CALGGPQGVPRLGTDKLIF. As DNA, the CDR3 is TGTGCTCTTGGGGGACCACAAGGGGTACCCCGTCTTGGAACCGATAAACTCATCTTT.

This clone was counted between two and nine times. This likely reflects a read error, since a far larger clone is one base away. Other DNA sequences in this specimen translate into the identical CDR3. The rearrangement links TRDV1 to TRDJ3; D may be TRDD3 (5 bases). TCRdb gives no J gene; it was assigned here by matching the DNA to germline. Germline CDR1 and CDR2: TSWWSYY and QGS. This CDR3 is 20 amino acids long. CDR3 sequence (DNA): TGTGCTCTTGGGGAACTAGGTTGCCCCCTCCAAACCTGGGACACTCGACAGATGTTTTTC. Amino acid sequence: CALGELGCPLQTWDTRQMFF.

This clone was counted only a few times. This DNA translates differently at residue 14 from the TCRdb protein, which is that of a much larger clone; a read error is likely, and the protein shown is the DNA's own translation. V and J are TRDV1 and TRDJ1; D may be TRDD3 (5 bases). V shed 1 base and J shed 3 bases, with 24 bases lying between them. Germline CDR1 and CDR2: TSWWSYY and QGS. The CDR3 runs 19 residues. Written as DNA, the CDR3 is TGTGCTCTTGGGGAACGGCCTGGGTCGGCCCACCATGTAGCCGATAAACTCATCTTT. Translation: CALGERPGSAHHVADKLIF.

This clone was observed a few times. The translation of this DNA and the TCRdb protein of a much larger clone differ at residue 5, probably owing to a read error; the protein shown here is translated from the DNA. The gene calls are TRDV1 and TRDJ1; weak D call: TRDD3 (5 bases). No J segment appears in TCRdb, so it was assigned here by matching the sequence to germline. The CDR3 is made up of 19 amino acids. Germline loops: CDR1 TSWWSYY, CDR2 QGS. V was pared by 4 bases and J by 0 bases, with 24 bases between. CDR3 nucleotide sequence: TGTGCTCTTGGGGGACGGTCCCTGGCGACGGGGACCCACACCGATAAACTCATCTTT. It encodes CALGGRSLATGTHTDKLIF.

This clone was observed a handful of times. TCRdb records a much larger clone's protein for this DNA, with a difference at residue 20 that likely arises from a read error; the protein given is the translation of the DNA. This chain joins TRDV1 and TRDJ1; 10 nucleotides agree with TRDD3. After removal of 0 bases from V and 0 bases from J, the junction contained 37 bases not matched to a gene. Germline CDR1 is TSWWSYY and CDR2 is QGS. The CDR3 is 28 residues long. CDR3 nucleotide sequence: TGTGCTCTTGGGGAACTTGCCCGAAAAGGGCTTGGGGGATACCCCCTCGATTCCGGTGCCCTTTACACCGATAAACTCATCTTT. This translates into CALGELARKGLGGYPLDSGALYTDKLIF.

Comments on this clone: A far more abundant clone sits one base away, making this likely a read error. The sample has other DNA sequences that encode this CDR3 too. The J segment was not called; the V segment is TRDV2; the table's D call of TRDD3 was not tested on the DNA. The CDR3 totals 20 residues. The germline V gene has CDR1 GEAIGNYY and CDR2 EKD. The CDR3 DNA follows: TGTGCCTGTGACACCGCATGGGCTGGGGGACCCCCCTGGGACACCGATAAGCTCATCTTT. As protein: CACDTAWAGGPPWDTDKLIF.

Remarks on this clone: The translation of this DNA and the TCRdb protein of a much larger clone differ at residue 4, probably owing to a read error; the protein shown here is translated from the DNA. V and J are TRAV38-2/DV8 and TRDJ1; a possible D gene is TRDD2 (5 bases). No J segment appears in TCRdb, so it was assigned here by matching the sequence to germline. The V gene's germline CDR1 is TSESDYY and CDR2 QEAYKQQN. The CDR3 is made up of 19 amino acids. The CDR3 sequence: CAYGSAWFAYVRLTDKLIF. For the CDR3, the DNA is TGTGCTTATGGGAGCGCGTGGTTTGCCTACGTAAGGCTCACCGATAAACTCATCTTT.

With regard to this clone: Since a far larger clone is one base different, this is likely a read error. The sample contains more than one DNA sequence encoding this CDR3. This chain links TRDV1 with TRDJ1; D is possibly TRDD3 (5 bases). TCRdb records no J gene; here it was assigned by comparing the DNA to germline. CDR3 length: 17 amino acids. Germline V gene sequence: CDR1 TSWWSYY, CDR2 QGS. The CDR3 reads CALRELRPGGGHFKLIF. The CDR3 DNA sequence: TGTGCCCTTAGGGAACTCAGGCCCGGCGGGGGCCACTTTAAACTCATCTTT.

A word on this clone: TCRdb shows a much larger clone's protein in place of this DNA's translation, and the two differ at residue 11, likely through a read error; the protein shown is translated from the DNA. The chain is built from TRDV1 and TRDJ1; D is possibly TRDD2 (6 bases). No J segment appears in TCRdb, so it was assigned here by matching the sequence to germline. Trimming stripped 7 bases from V and 2 bases from J, with 32 bases between. Germline V gene lookup returns CDR1 TSWWSYY and CDR2 QGS. The CDR3 totals 20 residues. The CDR3 DNA reads TGTGCTCTTGAGGCCTTCCCCGTCATACTGGAGGATAGGGCAACCGATAAACTCATCTTT. It encodes CALEAFPVILEDRATDKLIF.

This clone was observed a handful of times. TCRdb attributes to this sequence the protein of a much larger clone, which differs from the DNA translation at residue 19; a read error is likely, and the protein displayed is translated from the DNA. The chain uses TRDV1 and TRDJ1; 8 positions match TRDD3. CDR1 is TSWWSYY, CDR2 QGS, per germline. The CDR3 runs 21 residues. CDR3 sequence: CALGDGYRQGYGFYLTDKRIF. The CDR3 nucleotides read TGTGCTCTTGGGGATGGTTATAGACAGGGATACGGTTTTTATTTGACCGATAAACGCATCTTT.

This clone was recorded many times. This rearrangement joins TRDV1 to TRDJ1; 10 bases are a match to TRDD3. The CDR3 totals 24 residues. V trimming: 3 bases; J trimming: 0 bases; junction bases outside the gene matches: 28. Looked up from germline, CDR1 is TSWWSYY and CDR2 is QGS. CDR3 protein: CALGDLQFLRAFIWGIGNTDKLIF. Here the CDR3 DNA reads TGTGCTCTTGGGGACCTCCAGTTCCTACGGGCTTTTATCTGGGGGATAGGGAACACCGATAAACTCATCTTT.

In its sample, this clone was seen many times. For this DNA, TCRdb reports the protein of a much larger clone, which diverges at residue 13, most likely from a read error; the protein presented here is translated directly from the DNA. This chain connects TRDV2 to TRDJ1, with D possibly being TRDD3 (5 bases). Trimming cost V 3 bases and J 7 bases, with 26 bases left between them. The CDR3 has 17 amino acids. Germline V gives CDR1 GEAIGNYY, CDR2 EKD. The CDR3 DNA reads TGTGCCTGTGACCGGGTTCCCGGGGTGGGGTCCCCCGGTAAACTCATCTTT. It yields the protein CACDRVPGVGSPGKLIF.

There are many counts of this clone. The rearrangement uses TRDV1 and TRDJ1; 13 bases align to TRDD3. The CDR3 loop spans 19 amino acids. The ends lost 0 bases at V and 3 bases at J; junction bases unmatched: 10. Germline V gene lookup returns CDR1 TSWWSYY and CDR2 QGS. The CDR3 nucleotides read TGTGCTCTTGGGGAACTTGAGCCGACTGGGGGATACGGGTCCGATAAACTCATCTTT. Its translation is CALGELEPTGGYGSDKLIF.

This clone was picked up many times. The sample has other DNA sequences that encode this CDR3 too. The CDR3, as DNA: TGTGCTGTGGGGAATTCTACTGATGGGGATCGGGCGGGTGGGTACACCGATAAACTCATCTTT. Its translation: CAVGNSTDGDRAGGYTDKLIF. This sequence joins TRAV36/DV7 and TRDJ1; maybe TRDD3 (6 bases). The CDR3 totals 21 residues. Germline CDR1 is VTNFRS and CDR2 is LTSSGIE (reference sequence). The V end was cut by 3 bases, the J end by 0 bases, with 33 bases between.

This clone turned up a few times. The protein recorded in TCRdb matches a much larger clone and deviates from this DNA's translation at residue 8, suggesting a read error; the protein here is obtained by translating the DNA. This sequence joins TRDV1 and TRDJ1; TRDD3 aligns across 9 bases. The CDR3 covers 23 residues. CDR1 and CDR2 (germline): TSWWSYY, QGS. Trimming at V came to 5 bases and at J to 0 bases, leaving 28 bases not matched to a gene. DNA of the CDR3: TGTGCTCTTGGGAAACCCTCTCCCTACAGGGGATACGCCACACTCGGGTACACCGATAAACTCATCTTT. Its protein product is CALGKPSPYRGYATLGYTDKLIF.

The table lists this clone with many counts. This CDR3 is also generated by other DNA sequences in the sample. V usage is TRDV1 and J usage is TRDJ1, with D possibly matching TRDD3 (6 bases). From germline, CDR1 is TSWWSYY and CDR2 QGS. V shed 2 bases and J shed 9 bases, with 31 bases lying between them. The CDR3 runs to 19 residues. The CDR3 DNA sequence: TGTGCTCTTGGGGAATTCTCTAAAAGATTCCGTACTGGGTTTAAGGAACTCATCTTT. It translates to CALGEFSKRFRTGFKELIF.